A single sample gave rise to the 2 T cell receptor beta chains below, sequenced in a study of neurological immune-mediated disorders. Each CDR3 protein is one row after TCRdb ran MiXCR on the 5' RACE reads. The sample records about 18,000 distinct CDR3 sequences, roughly 3.2% being singletons. Material: CD8+ T cells from blood. Source of these receptors: a woman between 40 and 55 years old in good health.

This clonotype has a count of ten or more. This chain connects TRBV10-2 to TRBJ2-1; D uncertain. The CDR3 is 13 amino acids. Deletions cut 4 bases from V and 9 bases from J, with 13 bases between. Germline V gives CDR1 WSHSY, CDR2 SAAADI. The CDR3 loop reads CASSGSLTGEQFF. The CDR3 coding sequence is TGCGCCAGCAGTGGGAGCTTAACCGGTGAGCAGTTCTTC.

This clonotype was found many times. The chain has TRBV9 and TRBJ2-2; TRBD2 agrees at 14 bases. V dropped 4 bases and J dropped 6; count of bases not matched to a gene: 8. The CDR3 is 17 amino acids. Germline CDR1 reads SGDLS; CDR2 reads YYNGEE. CDR3 protein: CASSLGLAGVSSGELFF. CDR3 nucleotides: TGTGCCAGCAGCCTGGGACTAGCGGGAGTATCTTCCGGGGAGCTGTTTTTT.